The sequence of this T cell receptor beta chain was determined in a study of cytomegalovirus exposure and HLA in healthy donors. Points from the study as a whole: Earlier analysis yielded a pattern in which most TCR beta V segments were productive about 87% or about 30% of the time.

Per the germline V gene, CDR1 is ENHRY and CDR2 is SYGVKD. CDR3 size: 14 residues. V was clipped by 4 bases and J by 5 bases, with 15 bases between them. With 60 Vbeta and 13 Jbeta primers, the PCR was carried out. Clones were sequenced by immunoSEQ multiplex PCR, and TCRdb holds only the in-frame ones, with some missing. The table lists around 150,000 clones, 80% of them singletons. This clone is a singleton in its sample. The target antigen is unknown. The chain couples TRBV10-3 to TRBJ2-7; a possible D gene is TRBD2 (5 bases). This sequence originates from a man younger than 45 in good health and CMV-seronegative. Sequenced material: PBMCs. The CDR3 DNA reads TGTGCCATCAGTGGCCGGGGTGGATACAACGAGCAGTACTTC. As protein: CAISGRGGYNEQYF.